Listed below are T cell receptor beta chains from one sample, sequenced in a study of immune characterization of retroperitoneal liposarcoma. TCRdb called the PCR reads again in MiXCR, with one record for every CDR3 protein. The sample yields about 12,000 distinct CDR3 sequences, approximately 48% seen once. Sample: tumor tissue. These receptor sequences come from a female donor with retroperitoneal liposarcoma. Both conserved end residues are part of each CDR3. Fields, in order: V gene, D gene, clone size, J gene, CDR3 protein, CDR3 DNA. D genes are given only for firm matches. Clone size is stated in some rows and not others, as once, few, many or a class when expanded.

TRBV7-2	TRBD2	.	TRBJ2-1	CASSSGTSRTNEQFF	TGTGCCAGCAGCTCCGGGACTAGCCGGACCAATGAGCAGTTCTTC
TRBV10-1	TRBD1	.	TRBJ2-2	CASQGTGNSGELFF	TGCGCCAGCCAAGGGACAGGGAATTCCGGGGAGCTGTTTTTT
TRBV6-1	.	.	TRBJ2-5	CASSDTGRRRTQYF	TGTGCCAGCAGTGACACAGGAAGGAGGAGGACCCAGTACTTC
TRBV6-5	TRBD1	.	TRBJ2-1	CASRAQGATLSEQFF	TGTGCCAGCAGAGCCCAGGGGGCGACCCTGAGTGAGCAGTTCTTC
TRBV7-6	TRBD2	.	TRBJ2-1	CASSLISGEETQFF	TGTGCCAGCAGCTTAATCAGCGGGGAGGAGACCCAGTTCTTC
TRBV10-1	TRBD2	.	TRBJ2-1	CASSSSSGSNEQFF	TGCGCCAGCAGTTCGTCTAGCGGGAGCAATGAGCAGTTCTTC
TRBV5-1	TRBD2	once	TRBJ2-3	CASSLAPGGVDTQYF	TGCGCCAGCAGCTTGGCCCCGGGGGGGGTGGATACGCAGTATTTT
TRBV7-2	TRBD1	.	TRBJ2-1	CASSLRDRGHNEQFF	TGTGCCAGCAGCCTCCGGGACAGGGGGCACAATGAGCAGTTCTTC
TRBV12-5	TRBD1	.	TRBJ2-2	CASGPAGGQYTGELFF	TGTGCTAGTGGTCCCGCAGGGGGACAATACACGGGGGAGCTGTTTTTT
TRBV7-2	TRBD2	once	TRBJ2-7	CASSLYGREGLGNEQYF	TGTGCCAGCAGCCTTTATGGGCGGGAGGGCCTCGGGAACGAGCAGTACTTC
TRBV6-1	TRBD2	few	TRBJ2-1	CASRTSPYNEQFF	TGTGCCAGCAGGACTAGCCCGTACAATGAGCAGTTCTTC